These T cell receptor beta chains were read from a single sample in a study of OX40 agonist ivuxolimab in advanced cancers. Sequencing used immunoSEQ multiplex PCR; TCRdb keeps in-frame clones, though not all of them. The data contain 65,000 to 80,000 clones, 85% to 95% of them seen just once; the ten biggest clones take up more than 0.6%. The sequencing here drew on CD4+ or CD8+ T cells sorted from blood, taken in a trial of the OX40 agonist ivuxolimab. These receptors were taken from an adult with an advanced solid tumor such as melanoma, head and neck, liver or kidney cancer. Each CDR3 is given with its conserved first and last residue. A D gene is named only where the DNA matches it firmly. Clone size, where shown, is once, few, many, or a class for clones that have expanded.

J gene,D gene,clone size,V gene,CDR3 DNA,CDR3 protein
TRBJ2-1,TRBD2,-,TRBV5-4,TGTGCCAGCAGAAGCATGACTAGCGGGAAATTGAATGAGCAGTTCTTC,CASRSMTSGKLNEQFF
TRBJ2-3,TRBD1,-,TRBV28,TGTGCCGGCCGGGACAGTATCACAGATACGCAGTATTTT,CAGRDSITDTQYF
TRBJ2-2,-,-,TRBV19,TGTGCCAGTGGGTCCACCGCGAACACCGGGGAGCTGTTTTTT,CASGSTANTGELFF
TRBJ1-1,-,-,TRBV6-6,TGTGCCAGCAGTTACGGCATGAACACTGAAGCTTTCTTT,CASSYGMNTEAFF
TRBJ1-6,-,-,TRBV27,TGTGCCAGCAACCGAATTGACAGCATGGGGACACCCCTCCACTTT,CASNRIDSMGTPLHF
TRBJ2-2,-,once,TRBV7-2,TGTGCCAGCAGCCTCGGACTCCACCCCGGGGAGCTGTTTTTT,CASSLGLHPGELFF
TRBJ1-4,-,-,TRBV28,TGTGCCAGCAGTTTCTTAGGCCCCGGGAATGAAAAACTGTTTTTT,CASSFLGPGNEKLFF
TRBJ1-2,TRBD1,-,TRBV11-2,TGTGCCAGCAGCCAAAGGGGGACAGGCGCGTTGGGGGTCTATGGCTACACCTTC,CASSQRGTGALGVYGYTF
TRBJ2-7,-,-,TRBV7-2,TGTACCAGCAGCTTAGACGGGGTTCCTGGAGAGCAGTACTTC,CTSSLDGVPGEQYF
TRBJ1-2,-,-,TRBV15,TGTGCCACCAGCAGATCAGGGCTCTATGGCTACACCTTC,CATSRSGLYGYTF
TRBJ1-5,TRBD1,once,TRBV28,TGTGCCAGCAGTCTGACAGGGGGCAGGAACAATCAGCCCCAGCATTTT,CASSLTGGRNNQPQHF
TRBJ1-2,TRBD1,-,TRBV18,TGTGCCAGCTCAGGGACAGGGAACTATGGCTACACCTTC,CASSGTGNYGYTF
TRBJ2-2,TRBD1,-,TRBV5-1,TGCGCCAGCAGCCGGGACAGGGCTGACACCGGGGAGCTGTTTTTT,CASSRDRADTGELFF
TRBJ2-1,-,-,TRBV5-6,TGTGCCAGCAGCTTATTAGCGGCCCGCTACAATGAGCAGTTCTTC,CASSLLAARYNEQFF